This entry lists 10 T cell receptor beta chains sequenced from one sample in a study of cytotoxic CD8 clonotypes in ibrutinib-treated CLL. Clones were read by immunoSEQ multiplex PCR, and TCRdb kept only the in-frame ones, dropping some. Here the sample spans over 150,000 clones, approximately 72% being singletons. The specimen comprised PBMCs, sampled after 24 months of ibrutinib treatment. The receptor source for this set is a human donor with chronic lymphocytic leukemia.

V usage is TRBV5-1 and J usage is TRBJ2-7, with a weak D call TRBD1 (6 bases). Trimming removed 4 bases at V and 9 bases at J, with 23 bases between. Germline V lookup: CDR1 SGHRS, CDR2 YFSETQ. The CDR3 extends over 15 amino acids. CDR3 DNA: TGCGCCAGCAGCCCCGGGACAAGCTTATCGAACAGGCAGTACTTC. Protein product: CASSPGTSLSNRQYF.

The CDR3 here is CASSTDRAYEQYF. CDR3 nucleotides: TGTGCCAGCTCAACGGACAGGGCCTACGAGCAGTACTTC. The chain uses TRBV18 and TRBJ2-7; 8 bases align to TRBD1. Trimming cost V 5 bases and J 2 bases; bases outside gene matches: 2. CDR3 size: 13 residues. CDR1 is KGHSH and CDR2 is LQKENI in the germline V gene.

This clone occurred once. The rearrangement links TRBV11-2 to TRBJ2-7; 9 bases agree with TRBD2. This CDR3 comprises 15 residues. CDR1 is SGHAT, CDR2 FQNNGV, per germline. J lost 3 bases, V lost 7 bases, and 10 bases had no gene match. CDR3 region: CASTFISGSLYEQYF. The CDR3 DNA reads as TGTGCCAGCACCTTTATTAGCGGGAGCCTCTACGAGCAGTACTTC.

CDR3 DNA: TGTGCCACCAGTTTTATGGGGGCCGAGCAGTACTTC. Residues: CATSFMGAEQYF. The V gene is TRBV15, the J gene TRBJ2-7; a weak D match, TRBD1 (6 bases). The germline V and J ends were trimmed by 6 bases and 6 bases, with 12 bases remaining between them. Germline values: CDR1 LNHNV, CDR2 YYDKDF (reference sequence). The CDR3 runs to 12 residues.

This clone was observed a few times. V and J are TRBV10-3 and TRBJ2-1; weak D call: TRBD2 (6 bases). Trimming pared 10 bases from V and 8 bases from J, leaving 18 bases between. CDR1 and CDR2 (germline): ENHRY, SYGVKD. CDR3 length: 13 residues. The CDR3 DNA sequence: TGTGCCACCCAAGACACTAGCCCCCATGAGCAGTTCTTC. Protein sequence: CATQDTSPHEQFF.

The V call is TRBV5-8, the J call TRBJ1-4; D is perhaps TRBD1 (5 bases). CDR1 SGHTS and CDR2 YDEGEE come from the germline V gene. The germline V and J ends were trimmed by 2 bases and 0 bases, with 11 bases remaining between them. The CDR3 has 16 residues. The CDR3: CASSFYLGATNEKLFF. CDR3 bases: TGTGCCAGCAGCTTTTATTTAGGGGCAACTAATGAAAAACTGTTTTTT.

The chain links TRBV4-1 to TRBJ2-1; 7 bases map to TRBD1. Germline V gives CDR1 MGHRA, CDR2 YSYEKL. Losses at the gene ends were 1 base for V and 6 bases for J; bases not matched to a gene: 12. CDR3 length: 17 amino acids. CDR3 bases: TGCGCCAGCAGCCAAGGGGGCTTGGGGACAGAAGCCAATGAGCAGTTCTTC. It encodes CASSQGGLGTEANEQFF.

The J gene is TRBJ1-2, the V gene TRBV27; 9 positions match TRBD1. The CDR3 is 16 amino acids. V was clipped by 0 bases and J by 3 bases; unmatched bases: 5. Germline V gene data show CDR1 as MNHEY and CDR2 as SMNVEV (reference sequence). The CDR3 DNA is TGTGCCAGCAGTTTATCATGGGGACAGGGTTACTATGGCTACACCTTC. This gives the protein CASSLSWGQGYYGYTF.

The CDR3 here is CASSVGVGLSGDGYTF. In DNA form, the CDR3 reads TGTGCCAGCAGCGTAGGAGTCGGGTTGTCAGGGGATGGCTACACCTTC. The chain couples TRBV9 to TRBJ1-2; D might be TRBD1 (6 bases). Germline CDR1 reads SGDLS; CDR2 reads YYNGEE. V was clipped by 0 bases and J by 6 bases, with 18 bases between them. This CDR3 has 16 amino acids. The full variable domain, with the rest looked up from reference TRBV9 and TRBJ1-2, is DSGVTQTPKHLITATGQRVTLRCSPRSGDLSVYWYQQSLDQGLQFLIQYYNGEERAKGNILERFSAQQFPDLHSELNLSSLELGDSALYFCASSVGVGLSGDGYTFGSGTRLTVV.

A few counts support this clone. V is TRBV11-3 and J is TRBJ2-7, with 7 bases fitting TRBD1. The CDR3 consists of 15 residues. Per the germline V gene, CDR1 is SGHNT and CDR2 is YENEEA. J lost 4 bases, V lost 1 base, and 7 bases had no gene match. The CDR3 sequence is CASSLAAGTEYEQYF. CDR3 nucleotide sequence: TGTGCCAGCAGCTTAGCTGCCGGGACAGAGTACGAGCAGTACTTC.